Below are 29 T cell receptor beta chains sequenced from a single sample in a study of T cells after yellow fever vaccination. TCRdb itself ran the 5' RACE reads through MiXCR, one entry per CDR3 protein. This sample has hundreds of thousands of distinct CDR3 sequences, with roughly a sixth found just once. The sequencing used PBMCs, collected before the yellow fever booster vaccination. The receptors shown here come from a man younger than 35 who received the YFV17D yellow fever vaccine.

This clonotype was found a few times. The chain recombines TRBV7-8 with TRBJ1-5; the match to TRBD1 covers 8 bases. Trimming took 3 bases from V and 4 from J; bases not matched to a gene: 5. The germline gives CDR1 SGHVS, CDR2 FQNEAQ. This CDR3 spans 15 amino acids. The CDR3 DNA reads TGTGCCAGCAGCTTGGGGACAGGCCGTAATCAGCCCCAGCATTTT. This encodes CASSLGTGRNQPQHF. Drawing the rest from reference TRBV7-8 and TRBJ1-5, the complete variable domain is GAGVSQSPRYKVAKRGQDVALRCDPISGHVSLFWYQQALGQGPEFLTYFQNEAQLDKSGLPSDRFFAERPEGSVSTLKIQRTQQEDSAVYLCASSLGTGRNQPQHFGDGTRLSIL.

The J gene is TRBJ2-3, the V gene TRBV11-3; D is perhaps TRBD2 (6 bases). The CDR3 covers 18 residues. The ends were cut back, 1 base at V and 2 bases at J, with 19 bases in the middle. CDR1 and CDR2 from the germline V gene are SGHNT and YENEEA. CDR3 sequence (DNA): TGTGCCAGCAGCTTAGGGGGGGATTTCAGCGGGCTCACAGATACGCAGTATTTT. Translation: CASSLGGDFSGLTDTQYF. Using reference TRBV11-3 and TRBJ2-3 for the parts outside the CDR3, the full variable domain is EAGVVQSPRYKIIEKKQPVAFWCNPISGHNTLYWYLQNLGQGPELLIRYENEEAVDDSQLPKDRFSAERLKGVDSTLKIQPAELGDSAVYLCASSLGGDFSGLTDTQYFGPGTRLTVL.

The chain links TRBV12-3 or TRBV12-4 to TRBJ2-3; 7 nucleotides agree with TRBD1. The CDR3 sequence is 13 residues long. Germline trimming cut 6 bases from V and 3 bases from J; bases unmatched to any gene: 3. The CDR3 nucleotides are TGTGCCAGCAGCGACAGGGCTACAGATACGCAGTATTTT. It specifies CASSDRATDTQYF.

This chain connects TRBV12-3 or TRBV12-4 to TRBJ2-7, with 9 bases lining up with TRBD1. V trimming: 4 bases; J trimming: 5 bases; junction bases outside the gene matches: 12. The CDR3 sequence is 16 residues long. This CDR3 is CASSSSGTGNVHEQYV. The CDR3 bases are TGTGCCAGCAGTTCGTCCGGGACAGGGAACGTTCACGAGCAGTACGTC.

The chain uses TRBV4-1 and TRBJ2-5; D uncertain. Germline assignment: CDR1 MGHRA and CDR2 YSYEKL. The CDR3 length is 13 residues. V was cut by 0 bases and J by 2 bases, with 4 bases left in between. The CDR3 sequence is CASSQDNQETQYF. CDR3 DNA sequence: TGCGCCAGCAGCCAAGACAATCAAGAGACCCAGTACTTC.

This clonotype was seen only a few times. This sequence joins TRBV29-1 and TRBJ1-4; D is uncertain. Germline assignment: CDR1 SQVTM and CDR2 ANQGSEA. Trimming stripped 4 bases from V and 5 bases from J, with 5 bases between. This CDR3 spans 11 amino acids. DNA of the CDR3: TGCAGCGTTGCGTCAAATGAAAAACTGTTTTTT. As protein: CSVASNEKLFF.

In this sample, this clonotype turned up a few times. The chain uses TRBV5-1 and TRBJ2-7, with 11 bases aligning to TRBD1. CDR3 length: 15 amino acids. V lost 5 bases to trimming and J lost 1 base; unmatched junction nucleotides: 5. In germline, CDR1 is SGHRS, CDR2 YFSETQ. The CDR3 protein is CASSTGTGGSYEQYF. CDR3 DNA sequence: TGCGCCAGCAGTACCGGGACAGGGGGTTCCTACGAGCAGTACTTC.

The chain couples TRBV10-3 to TRBJ1-1, with D possibly being TRBD1 (5 bases). The CDR3 loop spans 13 amino acids. Per the germline V gene, CDR1 is ENHRY and CDR2 is SYGVKD. V was pared by 7 bases and J by 4 bases, with 13 bases between. In DNA, the CDR3 is TGTGCCATCACTGGAGGGGAGAGCACTGAAGCTTTCTTT. The encoded protein is CAITGGESTEAFF.

The chain combines TRBV3-1 with TRBJ2-5; 12 nucleotides line up with TRBD2. V gave up 3 bases and J gave up 5 bases; unmatched junction bases: 7. Germline CDR1 reads LGHDT; CDR2 reads YNNKEL (reference sequence). The CDR3 is 16 amino acids. CDR3 loop: CASSHGLAGPGETQYF. CDR3 bases: TGTGCCAGCAGCCACGGACTAGCGGGGCCGGGGGAGACCCAGTACTTC.

This clonotype occurred a few times. The chain employs TRBV4-3 and TRBJ2-7, with 11 bases lining up with TRBD1. V lost 1 base to trimming and J lost 3 bases; unmatched junction nucleotides: 2. This CDR3 has 15 amino acids. Germline-derived CDR1 and CDR2 are LGHNA and YSLEER. CDR3 region: CASSQAGTGGYEQYF. CDR3 sequence (DNA): TGCGCCAGCAGCCAAGCCGGGACAGGGGGCTACGAGCAGTACTTC.

This sequence joins TRBV20-1 and TRBJ1-2, with D hard to call. The CDR3 has 14 residues. Trimming took off 1 base at V and 5 bases at J, with 14 bases between the two ends. Germline lookup yields CDR1 DFQATT and CDR2 SNEGSKA (reference sequence). The CDR3 DNA is TGCAGTGCTAGAGCACGGCAGTCCGGTTATGGCTACACCTTC. This translates into CSARARQSGYGYTF.

This clonotype was seen a handful of times. V and J are TRBV4-3 and TRBJ1-2; tentative D call: TRBD1 (5 bases). There are 15 residues in the CDR3. Trimming took 0 bases from V and 6 from J, leaving 14 bases between them. Germline V lookup: CDR1 LGHNA, CDR2 YSLEER. The CDR3 DNA reads as TGCGCCAGCAGCCAAGAGTGGGGACCCTCGGATGGCTACACCTTC. Translation: CASSQEWGPSDGYTF.

Only a few counts were recorded for this clonotype. V is TRBV30 and J is TRBJ1-5; no definite D call. The CDR3 is made up of 14 amino acids. Germline assignment: CDR1 GTSNPN and CDR2 SVGIG (reference sequence). V was shortened by 3 bases and J by 7 bases, with 16 bases between the two germline ends. CDR3 bases: TGTGCCTGGAGCATCGTTGGGGTAGGCCAGCCCCAGCATTTT. It encodes CAWSIVGVGQPQHF.

This chain uses TRBV7-8 with TRBJ1-1; D not resolved. The germline V and J ends were trimmed by 1 base and 3 bases, with 12 bases remaining between them. CDR3 size: 15 residues. Germline CDR1 is SGHVS and CDR2 is FQNEAQ. This chain's CDR3 is CASSLVWATDTEAFF. CDR3 in DNA: TGTGCCAGCAGCTTAGTCTGGGCAACGGACACTGAAGCTTTCTTT.

This clonotype has a handful of counts. The chain employs TRBV18 and TRBJ1-1, with D tentatively TRBD1 (5 bases). Trimming left V 3 bases short and J 4 bases short, with 18 bases between. Germline CDR1 reads KGHSH; CDR2 reads LQKENI. This CDR3 has 16 amino acids. CDR3 coding DNA: TGTGCCAGCTCACCCCGGGACCGGGTGGTGGGCACTGAAGCTTTCTTT. This gives the protein CASSPRDRVVGTEAFF.

The chain links TRBV28 to TRBJ2-1; 9 nucleotides line up with TRBD2. Germline loops: CDR1 MDHEN, CDR2 SYDVKM. V shed 5 bases, J shed 0 bases, and the junction held 5 bases outside the gene matches. The CDR3 spans 16 residues. CDR3 DNA sequence: TGTGCCAGCAGTCCAGGGCGGGGGGGCTCCTACAATGAGCAGTTCTTC. It is translated as CASSPGRGGSYNEQFF.

This clonotype was recorded many times. The chain carries TRBV7-2 and TRBJ2-5, with D uncertain. In germline, CDR1 is SGHTA, CDR2 FQGNSA. This CDR3 contains 13 residues. V gave up 5 bases and J gave up 5 bases, with 12 bases separating them. The CDR3 bases are TGTGCCAGCAGCCCGCAGAGGCTGGAGACCCAGTACTTC. It encodes CASSPQRLETQYF.

This clonotype was seen more than once but under ten times. This chain links TRBV10-3 with TRBJ1-1; D gene unclear. Trimming removed 3 bases at V and 4 bases at J, with 12 bases between. The CDR3 has 14 amino acids. Germline values: CDR1 ENHRY, CDR2 SYGVKD. The CDR3 DNA is TGTGCCATCAGTGACAAGACCTTTACCACTGAAGCTTTCTTT. It encodes CAISDKTFTTEAFF.

The rearrangement joins TRBV7-9 to TRBJ1-1; weak D call: TRBD1 (5 bases). V dropped 1 base and J dropped 0 bases, with 18 bases sitting between them. The germline gives CDR1 SEHNR, CDR2 FQNEAQ (reference sequence). The CDR3 loop spans 18 amino acids. The CDR3: CASSLEPLFGGLNTEAFF. As DNA, the CDR3 is TGTGCCAGCAGCTTAGAGCCCCTCTTCGGGGGACTGAACACTGAAGCTTTCTTT. The entire variable domain, with the rest obtained from reference TRBV7-9 and TRBJ1-1, is as follows: DTGVSQNPRHKITKRGQNVTFRCDPISEHNRLYWYRQTLGQGPEFLTYFQNEAQLEKSRLLSDRFSAERPKGSFSTLEIQRTEQGDSAMYLCASSLEPLFGGLNTEAFFGQGTRLTVV.

This clonotype has just a few counts. CDR3 nucleotides: TGTGCCAGCAGCTTATTCAGCGGGGCTAGCCAAGAGACCCAGTACTTC. Translation: CASSLFSGASQETQYF. This rearrangement joins TRBV7-2 to TRBJ2-5; TRBD2 matches at 7 bases. J lost 1 base, V lost 2 bases, and 7 bases had no gene match. The CDR3 length is 16 residues. Per germline, CDR1 SGHTA and CDR2 FQGNSA.

The table lists this clonotype with a few counts. The chain recombines TRBV7-2 with TRBJ2-1; D possibly uses TRBD1 or TRBD2 (5 bases each). The CDR3 totals 14 residues. V was cut by 4 bases and J by 8 bases, with 15 bases left in between. Germline CDR1 is SGHTA and CDR2 is FQGNSA. The DNA for the CDR3 is TGTGCCAGCAGCTGGGACCCAAATTTAGATGAGCAGTTCTTC. As protein: CASSWDPNLDEQFF. Full variable domain (rest looked up from reference TRBV7-2 and TRBJ2-1): GAGVSQSPSNKVTEKGKDVELRCDPISGHTALYWYRQSLGQGLEFLIYFQGNSAPDKSGLPSDRFSAERTGGSVSTLTIQRTQQEDSAVYLCASSWDPNLDEQFFGPGTRLTVL.

This clonotype appeared a few times. The chain couples TRBV12-5 to TRBJ1-5; D not certain. Trimming stripped 6 bases from V and 7 bases from J, with 13 bases between. The CDR3 contains 13 residues. Germline CDR1 is LGHNT and CDR2 is FRNRAP. CDR3: CASGGDIRQPQHF. CDR3 coding DNA: TGTGCTAGTGGCGGCGACATAAGACAGCCCCAGCATTTT.

This chain uses TRBV20-1 with TRBJ2-5; D might be TRBD1 (6 bases). Germline V CDR1 and CDR2: DFQATT, SNEGSKA (reference sequence). Trimming removed 5 bases from V and 0 bases from J, with 10 bases in between. The CDR3 contains 13 residues. The chain's CDR3 is CSAEDRYQETQYF. The CDR3 DNA reads TGCAGTGCTGAAGACAGGTACCAAGAGACCCAGTACTTC.

This clonotype was observed a handful of times. V is TRBV5-1 and J is TRBJ1-4; D uncertain. This CDR3 region has 16 residues. Trimming took off 4 bases at V and 6 bases at J, with 19 bases between the two ends. Per germline, CDR1 SGHRS and CDR2 YFSETQ. CDR3 DNA: TGCGCCAGCAGCCTCCCCGACAATGAGGACGATGAAAAACTGTTTTTT. The encoded protein is CASSLPDNEDDEKLFF.

This clonotype was picked up a small number of times. This sequence joins TRBV9 and TRBJ2-1; tentatively, D is TRBD2 (6 bases). In germline, CDR1 is SGDLS, CDR2 YYNGEE. The CDR3 is made up of 14 amino acids. The ends were cut back, 0 bases at V and 8 bases at J, with 12 bases in the middle. This CDR3 reads CASSVELGRYEQFF. The CDR3 nucleotides are TGTGCCAGCAGCGTAGAGCTAGGGAGGTATGAGCAGTTCTTC.

V and J are TRBV3-1 and TRBJ1-2; D may be TRBD1 (5 bases). The CDR3 runs to 13 residues. Germline V lookup: CDR1 LGHDT, CDR2 YNNKEL (reference sequence). The V end was cut by 1 base, the J end by 7 bases, with 10 bases between. The CDR3 coding sequence is TGTGCCAGCAGCCAAGCAGGGAGTTCTGGCTACACCTTC. Amino acids: CASSQAGSSGYTF.

This chain joins TRBV6-2 or TRBV6-3 and TRBJ2-3; no definite D call. Germline CDR1 is MNHEY and CDR2 is SVGEGT. Between the trimmed V and J ends, which lost 6 bases and 4 bases, there was a span of 8 bases. The CDR3 consists of 12 residues. CDR3 nucleotide sequence: TGTGCCAGCAGCGACTTAGCAGATACGCAGTATTTT. This codes for CASSDLADTQYF.

The chain has TRBV6-4 and TRBJ2-2; D may be TRBD1 (6 bases). The CDR3 runs 12 residues. Germline CDR1 is MRHNA and CDR2 is SNTAGT. Between the trimmed V and J ends, which lost 6 bases and 6 bases, there was a span of 8 bases. DNA of the CDR3: TGTGCCAGCAGATGGGGGCCCGGGGAGCTGTTTTTT. This encodes CASRWGPGELFF.

The chain employs TRBV19 and TRBJ2-3; the match to TRBD2 covers 9 bases. V dropped 3 bases and J dropped 6; count of bases not matched to a gene: 10. The CDR3 contains 16 residues. CDR1 LNHDA and CDR2 SQIVND come from the germline V gene (reference sequence). CDR3 DNA: TGTGCCAGTAGTATCCTGGGACTAGCCACCGTCGATACGCAGTATTTT. It encodes CASSILGLATVDTQYF.